These 30 T cell receptor beta chains came from one sample sequenced in a study of sequential checkpoint blockade in melanoma. Treatment indicated: randomized to nivolumab then ipilimumab (arm A) or the reverse (arm B). The assay was immunoSEQ multiplex PCR, and TCRdb's table has in-frame clones only and misses some. The table includes approximately 420 clones, around 18% detected once. The material was tumor tissue (inferred from file names), obtained from a patient given nivolumab and ipilimumab in sequence. The receptor source for this set is a human donor with melanoma.

V and J are TRBV4-1 and TRBJ2-3, with D maybe TRBD2 (6 bases). Germline lookup yields CDR1 MGHRA and CDR2 YSYEKL. The CDR3 is 17 amino acids. V was clipped by 3 bases and J by 0 bases, with 16 bases between them. The CDR3 coding sequence is TGCGCCAGCAGCCAGCCCGGGGGAAGCGGGAGCACAGATACGCAGTATTTT. Protein sequence: CASSQPGGSGSTDTQYF.

By proportion, this clone is large. The chain is built from TRBV7-2 and TRBJ1-1; D possibly corresponds to TRBD1 (6 bases). The length of the CDR3 is 13 residues. V lost 6 bases to trimming and J lost 5 bases, with 13 bases between them. CDR1 is SGHTA and CDR2 is FQGNSA in the germline V gene. The CDR3 sequence: CASRYGGWTEAFF. CDR3 sequence (DNA): TGTGCCAGCAGATATGGGGGCTGGACTGAAGCTTTCTTT.

This clone was detected only a few times. This chain uses TRBV28 with TRBJ2-7; TRBD2 matches at 9 bases. V was clipped by 6 bases and J by 9 bases; unmatched bases: 18. The CDR3 runs 16 residues. The germline gives CDR1 MDHEN, CDR2 SYDVKM. The CDR3 sequence: CASSAAWEVLAGMQYF. For the CDR3, the DNA is TGTGCCAGCAGCGCCGCCTGGGAAGTTCTAGCGGGAATGCAGTACTTC.

This chain uses TRBV29-1 with TRBJ1-2; 8 bases map to TRBD1. Germline CDR1 SQVTM, CDR2 ANQGSEA. Unmatched junction bases numbered 6, after V lost 1 base and J lost 8 bases. CDR3 size: 13 residues. The CDR3 DNA sequence: TGCAGCGTTGAAGCCTTGCGGACAGGGGGCTACACCTTC. Its protein product is CSVEALRTGGYTF.

The chain links TRBV10-2 to TRBJ1-3; the D gene is possibly TRBD1 (5 bases). CDR3 length: 17 amino acids. V lost 3 bases to trimming and J lost 0 bases, with 15 bases between them. CDR1 and CDR2 from the germline V gene are WSHSY and SAAADI. The CDR3, as DNA: TGCGCCAGCAGTGATGGGACCTCACCCTTCTCTGGAAACACCATATATTTT. Translating gives CASSDGTSPFSGNTIYF.

V usage is TRBV30 and J usage is TRBJ2-7; 8 nucleotides line up with TRBD1. The CDR3 runs to 13 residues. Germline trimming cut 5 bases from V and 1 base from J; bases unmatched to any gene: 4. From germline, CDR1 is GTSNPN and CDR2 SVGIG (reference sequence). CDR3 coding DNA: TGTGCCTGGGACAGGGGTAGGTCCTACGAGCAGTACTTC. Protein product: CAWDRGRSYEQYF.

In this sample, this clone is large (0.1 to 1%). The chain recombines TRBV11-3 with TRBJ2-1; 9 nucleotides match TRBD1. V gave up 5 bases and J gave up 7 bases; unmatched junction bases: 15. CDR3 length equals 17 residues. Germline V lookup: CDR1 SGHNT, CDR2 YENEEA. CDR3 loop: CASSVSLPTGGLNEQFF. Here the CDR3 DNA reads TGTGCCAGCAGCGTAAGTCTTCCGACAGGGGGATTGAATGAGCAGTTCTTC.

This clone was counted a few times. The chain employs TRBV19 and TRBJ1-1; D possibly corresponds to TRBD1 (6 bases). Germline lookup yields CDR1 LNHDA and CDR2 SQIVND (reference sequence). The CDR3 has 13 residues. V lost 5 bases and J 3 bases, leaving 10 bases between the germline ends. The CDR3 is CASSWTEDTEAFF. The CDR3 region has the DNA TGTGCCAGTAGTTGGACAGAAGACACTGAAGCTTTCTTT.

The rearrangement links TRBV11-3 to TRBJ2-6, with TRBD1 as a possible D gene (5 bases). Trimming removed 3 bases at V and 2 bases at J, with 20 bases between. The CDR3 is made up of 19 amino acids. Germline lookup yields CDR1 SGHNT and CDR2 YENEEA. The CDR3 nucleotides are TGTGCCAGCAGCTTCCTTTTAACAGGCATTAAACCTGGGGCCAACGTCCTGACTTTC. Amino acid sequence: CASSFLLTGIKPGANVLTF.

The rearrangement links TRBV28 to TRBJ1-1, with D unresolved. CDR3 length: 14 amino acids. From germline, CDR1 is MDHEN and CDR2 SYDVKM. V dropped 3 bases and J dropped 2 bases, with 10 bases sitting between them. In nucleotides, the CDR3 is TGTGCCAGCAGTTTCGTCGCGAGAAACACTGAAGCTTTCTTT. As protein: CASSFVARNTEAFF. Looking up the rest from reference TRBV28 and TRBJ1-1 gives the full variable domain: DVKVTQSSRYLVKRTGEKVFLECVQDMDHENMFWYRQDPGLGLRLIYFSYDVKMKEKGDIPEGYSVSREKKERFSLILESASTNQTSMYLCASSFVARNTEAFFGQGTRLTVV.

This clone has more than one count but fewer than ten. CDR3 nucleotide sequence: TGTGCCAGCCTCAGTAATGAAAAAACCATATATTTT. Protein product: CASLSNEKTIYF. The gene calls are TRBV12-5 and TRBJ1-3; no definite D call. The CDR3 contains 12 residues. Germline V gene sequence: CDR1 LGHNT, CDR2 FRNRAP.

As DNA, the CDR3 is TGTGCCAGCAGTCCCCGACAGACTATCTACGAGCAGTACTTC. Translation gives CASSPRQTIYEQYF. V usage is TRBV25-1 and J usage is TRBJ2-7; D assignment may be TRBD1 or TRBD2 (5 bases each). V was shortened by 5 bases and J by 3 bases, with 14 bases between the two germline ends. The CDR3 runs to 14 residues. Germline V gives CDR1 MGHDK, CDR2 SYGVNS.

The V and J genes are TRBV19 and TRBJ2-7; 13 positions match TRBD2. The V segment lost 6 bases and the J segment 0 bases; nucleotides outside the gene matches: 2. The CDR3 has 15 amino acids. Germline V gene sequence: CDR1 LNHDA, CDR2 SQIVND (reference sequence). The CDR3 spells CASRRTSGGSYEQYF. As DNA, the CDR3 is TGTGCCAGTAGAAGGACTAGCGGGGGCTCCTACGAGCAGTACTTC.

This chain connects TRBV5-1 to TRBJ2-3; 13 bases map to TRBD2. The CDR3 covers 16 residues. With 2 bases clipped from V and 5 bases from J, the junction kept 5 bases outside the gene matches. Germline CDR1 is SGHRS and CDR2 is YFSETQ. The CDR3 DNA is TGCGCCAGCAGCTTAGGGACTAGCGGGGAGGTAGATACGCAGTATTTT. This gives the protein CASSLGTSGEVDTQYF.

This rearrangement joins TRBV11-3 to TRBJ2-3; the match to TRBD2 covers 10 bases. The J segment lost 5 bases and the V segment lost 3 bases, leaving 5 bases of the junction unmatched. CDR1 and CDR2 from the germline V gene are SGHNT and YENEEA. This CDR3 spans 15 amino acids. CDR3 amino acids: CASSLDRLAGDTQYF. The CDR3 nucleotides are TGTGCCAGCAGCTTGGATCGACTAGCGGGAGATACGCAGTATTTT.

This clone is termed large. This chain links TRBV11-3 with TRBJ1-1; D is unresolved. The CDR3 is 14 residues long. V was shortened by 4 bases and J by 4 bases, with 13 bases between the two germline ends. Germline V gene sequence: CDR1 SGHNT, CDR2 YENEEA. The CDR3 spells CASSWSGSGTEAFF. CDR3 nucleotide sequence: TGTGCCAGCAGCTGGTCGGGCAGTGGCACTGAAGCTTTCTTT.

By share, this clone counts as hyperexpanded (1% or more). The chain combines TRBV28 with TRBJ2-7, with D tentatively TRBD2 (5 bases). V was shortened by 6 bases and J by 1 base, with 13 bases between the two germline ends. The length of the CDR3 is 14 residues. Germline loops: CDR1 MDHEN, CDR2 SYDVKM. CDR3 loop: CASRPRSGSYEQYF. The CDR3, as DNA: TGTGCCAGCAGGCCTCGTTCGGGGTCCTACGAGCAGTACTTC.

This clone was found a few times. The rearrangement uses TRBV5-1 and TRBJ2-7; D is ambiguous. Germline V gene data show CDR1 as SGHRS and CDR2 as YFSETQ. The CDR3 loop spans 16 amino acids. V shed 0 bases and J shed 2 bases, with 15 bases lying between them. The CDR3 reads CASSLGQADVAYEQYF. The DNA of the CDR3 is TGCGCCAGCAGCTTGGGGCAGGCCGATGTAGCCTACGAGCAGTACTTC.

The chain recombines TRBV11-3 with TRBJ1-2, with D perhaps matching TRBD1 (5 bases). Trimming left V 6 bases short and J 7 bases short, with 18 bases between. From germline, CDR1 is SGHNT and CDR2 YENEEA. The CDR3 runs to 14 residues. The CDR3 loop is CASREGLYERGYTF. The CDR3 DNA sequence: TGTGCCAGCAGGGAGGGGCTATACGAGCGTGGCTACACCTTC.

This clone appeared a few times. The chain couples TRBV11-3 to TRBJ2-4; 7 bases map to TRBD1. The CDR3 consists of 16 residues. Germline V gene data show CDR1 as SGHNT and CDR2 as YENEEA. V lost 3 bases, J lost 6 bases, and 11 bases stayed unmatched. CDR3 nucleotides: TGTGCCAGCAGCTTTGACAGGGATATTGGTAGAAACATTCAGTACTTC. Translating it yields CASSFDRDIGRNIQYF. Based on the CDR3 plus reference TRBV11-3 and TRBJ2-4, the full variable domain is EAGVVQSPRYKIIEKKQPVAFWCNPISGHNTLYWYLQNLGQGPELLIRYENEEAVDDSQLPKDRFSAERLKGVDSTLKIQPAELGDSAVYLCASSFDRDIGRNIQYFGAGTRLSVL.

V gene TRBV9 combines with J gene TRBJ1-1, with a weak D call TRBD1 (5 bases). Between the trimmed V and J ends, which lost 2 bases and 5 bases, there was a span of 10 bases. Per the germline V gene, CDR1 is SGDLS and CDR2 is YYNGEE. The length of the CDR3 is 13 residues. The CDR3 DNA reads as TGTGCCAGCAGCGTCTACGGGGGGACTGAAGCTTTCTTT. This translates into CASSVYGGTEAFF.

This rearrangement joins TRBV28 to TRBJ2-2; no definite D call. Trimming took 4 bases from V and 0 from J, leaving 6 bases between them. Germline values: CDR1 MDHEN, CDR2 SYDVKM. The CDR3 has 14 residues. The CDR3 is CASSSHPNTGELFF. CDR3 nucleotide sequence: TGTGCCAGCAGTTCACACCCGAACACCGGGGAGCTGTTTTTT.

The rearrangement joins TRBV28 to TRBJ1-3; possibly TRBD1 for D (6 bases). Looked up from germline, CDR1 is MDHEN and CDR2 is SYDVKM. This CDR3 contains 16 residues. V was cut by 6 bases and J by 0 bases, with 15 bases left in between. The CDR3 protein is CASSRGGALSGNTIYF. CDR3 bases: TGTGCCAGCAGCCGGGGGGGGGCACTCTCTGGAAACACCATATATTTT.

This clone appeared a single time. CDR3 DNA: TGTGCCAGCTCACCACCGGGACAGCGGCACAATGAGCAGTTCTTC. Protein sequence: CASSPPGQRHNEQFF. V is TRBV18 and J is TRBJ2-1, with TRBD1 identical over 7 bases. The CDR3 is made up of 15 amino acids. V lost 0 bases and J lost 5; bases outside the gene matches: 4. The germline V gene has CDR1 KGHSH and CDR2 LQKENI.

The chain employs TRBV11-3 and TRBJ1-2; 8 bases fit TRBD1. Germline values: CDR1 SGHNT, CDR2 YENEEA. The CDR3 sequence is 14 residues long. V gave up 2 bases and J gave up 8 bases; unmatched junction bases: 7. The CDR3 loop reads CASSLRWTGNGYTF. The CDR3 bases are TGTGCCAGCAGCTTACGGTGGACAGGGAACGGCTACACCTTC.

This clone is large. The rearrangement links TRBV28 to TRBJ2-2; D unclear. This CDR3 spans 12 amino acids. In germline, CDR1 is MDHEN, CDR2 SYDVKM. Trimming removed 6 bases from V and 7 bases from J, with 9 bases in between. The CDR3 loop is CASSPFNGELFF. DNA of the CDR3: TGTGCCAGCAGCCCTTTCAACGGGGAGCTGTTTTTT.

This sequence joins TRBV6-8 and TRBJ2-1; 11 bases match TRBD2. The CDR3 is made up of 18 amino acids. CDR1 is MNHGY, CDR2 SAAAGT, per germline. Losses at the gene ends were 0 bases for V and 6 bases for J; bases not matched to a gene: 10. The CDR3 DNA reads as TGTGCCAGCAGTTACTCGACCCTTCTAGCGGGGGGCACCAATGAGCAGTTCTTC. This sequence encodes CASSYSTLLAGGTNEQFF.

There are a few counts of this clone. The J gene is TRBJ2-7, the V gene TRBV6-8; no definite D call. The V end lost 0 bases, the J end lost 2 bases, and 11 bases lay between the germline ends. The germline gives CDR1 MNHGY, CDR2 SAAAGT. CDR3 length: 15 residues. In nucleotides, the CDR3 is TGTGCCAGCAGTTACTCGTTTACAGACCCCTACGAGCAGTACTTC. Amino acid sequence: CASSYSFTDPYEQYF.

This chain connects TRBV6-8 to TRBJ2-2; either TRBD1 or TRBD2 may fit D (5 bases each). The V end was cut by 6 bases, the J end by 6 bases, with 17 bases between. Looked up from germline, CDR1 is MNHGY and CDR2 is SAAAGT. The CDR3 contains 15 residues. CDR3 nucleotides: TGTGCCAGCAGGCGAGATGGGGGTAACGCCGGGGAGCTGTTTTTT. This gives the protein CASRRDGGNAGELFF.

This chain joins TRBV2 and TRBJ1-6; 7 positions agree with TRBD1. The V segment lost 7 bases and the J segment 9 bases; nucleotides outside the gene matches: 12. CDR1 is SNHLY, CDR2 FYNNEI, per germline. The CDR3 totals 15 residues. The CDR3 sequence is CASNSFGSGGSPLHF. CDR3 DNA: TGTGCCAGCAACTCGTTTGGTTCAGGGGGTTCACCCCTCCACTTT.